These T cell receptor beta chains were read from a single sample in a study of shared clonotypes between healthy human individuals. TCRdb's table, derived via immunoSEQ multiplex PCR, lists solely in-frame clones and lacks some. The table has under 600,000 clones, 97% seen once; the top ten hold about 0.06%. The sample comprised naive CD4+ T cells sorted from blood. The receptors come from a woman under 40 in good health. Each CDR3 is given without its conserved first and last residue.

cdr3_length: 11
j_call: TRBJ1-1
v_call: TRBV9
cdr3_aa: ASSVAWDTEAF

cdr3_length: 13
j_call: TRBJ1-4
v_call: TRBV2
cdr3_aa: ASSGASPTNEKLF

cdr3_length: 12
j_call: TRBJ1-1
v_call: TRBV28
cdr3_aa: ASSPPEGGDEAF

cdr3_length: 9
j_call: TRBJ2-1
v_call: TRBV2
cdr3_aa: ASRGSGEQF

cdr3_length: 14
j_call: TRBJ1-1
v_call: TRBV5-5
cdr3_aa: ASSPTSTRMMDEAF

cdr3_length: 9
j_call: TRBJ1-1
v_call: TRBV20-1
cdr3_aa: SAHMQRSRV

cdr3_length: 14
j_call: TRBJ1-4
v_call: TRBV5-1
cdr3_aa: ASSFNVPGTNEKLF

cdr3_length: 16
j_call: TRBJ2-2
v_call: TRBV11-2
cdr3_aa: ASSLSGWASVMAGELF

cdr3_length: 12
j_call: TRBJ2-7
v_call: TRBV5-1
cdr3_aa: ASSLWLAGGEQY

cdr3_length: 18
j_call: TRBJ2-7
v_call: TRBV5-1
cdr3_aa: ASSFRVPGLAGSIYYEQY

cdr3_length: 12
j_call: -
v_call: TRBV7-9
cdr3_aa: ASSPSGSSYEQY

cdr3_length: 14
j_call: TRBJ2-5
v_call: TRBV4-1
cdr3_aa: ASSQDGAGKAETQY

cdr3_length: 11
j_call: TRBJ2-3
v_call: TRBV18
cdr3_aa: ASSPNRADTQY

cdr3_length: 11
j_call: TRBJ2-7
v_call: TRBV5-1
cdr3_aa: ASSGRRGHEQY

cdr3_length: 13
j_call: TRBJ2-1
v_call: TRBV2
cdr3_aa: ASRVESGFYNEQF

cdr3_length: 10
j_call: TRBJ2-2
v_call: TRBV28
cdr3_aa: ASSLNTGELF

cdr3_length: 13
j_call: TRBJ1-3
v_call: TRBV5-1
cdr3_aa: ASSLDGASGNTIY

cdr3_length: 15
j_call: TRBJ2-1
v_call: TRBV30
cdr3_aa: AWNPGSVAGRANEQF

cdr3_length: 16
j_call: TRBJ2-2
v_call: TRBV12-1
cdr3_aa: ASSPEGSTAFSGGELF

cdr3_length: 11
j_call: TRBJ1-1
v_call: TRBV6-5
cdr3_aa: ASSQDRGRSAF

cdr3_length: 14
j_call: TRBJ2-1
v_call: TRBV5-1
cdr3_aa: ASSLVLGKGGNEQF

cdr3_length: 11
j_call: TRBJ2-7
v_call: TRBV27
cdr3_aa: ASSPPGTYEQY

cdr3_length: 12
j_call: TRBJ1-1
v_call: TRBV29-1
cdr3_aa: SVEDQVMLIRAF